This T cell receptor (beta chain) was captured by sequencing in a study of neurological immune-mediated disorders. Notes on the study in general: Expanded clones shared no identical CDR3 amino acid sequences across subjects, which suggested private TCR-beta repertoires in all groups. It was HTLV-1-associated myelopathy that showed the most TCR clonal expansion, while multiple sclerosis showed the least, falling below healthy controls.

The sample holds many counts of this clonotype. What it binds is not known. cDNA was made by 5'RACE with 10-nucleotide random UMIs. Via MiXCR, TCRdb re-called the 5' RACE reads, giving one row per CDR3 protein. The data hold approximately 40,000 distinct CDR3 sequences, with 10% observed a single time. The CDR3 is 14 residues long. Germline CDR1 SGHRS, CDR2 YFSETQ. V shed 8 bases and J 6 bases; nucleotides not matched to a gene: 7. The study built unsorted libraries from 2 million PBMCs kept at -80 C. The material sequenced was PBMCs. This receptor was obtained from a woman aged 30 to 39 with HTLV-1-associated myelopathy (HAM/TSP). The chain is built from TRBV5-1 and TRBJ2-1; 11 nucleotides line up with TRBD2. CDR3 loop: CASTPSGGINEQFF. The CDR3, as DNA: TGCGCCAGTACCCCTAGCGGGGGGATCAATGAGCAGTTCTTC.